This is a list of T cell receptor beta chains from one sample in a study of T-cell memory formation after mild COVID-19. A single record per CDR3 protein comes from TCRdb applying MiXCR to the 5' RACE reads. The sample comprises roughly 80,000 distinct CDR3 sequences, 20% to 25% of which are singletons, and around 45% rests with the top ten. Material for sequencing was PBMCs or a T cell subset sorted from them (not recorded which). Every receptor here comes from a man between 18 and 29 years old who had mild COVID-19 (a few samples of this study predate the infection). Cell type and time point are not known. CDR3s include the opening cysteine and the closing phenylalanine or tryptophan. The D gene is left open where the match is weak. Clone size is given for some rows only: seen once, a few or many times, or a class if the clone is expanded.

d_call clone_size j_call v_call cdr3_nt cdr3_aa
- - TRBJ2-1 TRBV6-6 TGTGCCAGCAGTTACTCAGGGTTCAATGAGCAGTTCTTC CASSYSGFNEQFF
- few TRBJ1-5 TRBV7-9 TGTGCCAGCAGCTTAGGGGGACGGAGTAATCAGCCCCAGCATTTT CASSLGGRSNQPQHF
- - TRBJ1-2 TRBV7-3 TGTGCCAGCAGCCCTCACGGGGGTCCCACTAACTATGGCTACACCTTC CASSPHGGPTNYGYTF
TRBD1 - TRBJ1-5 TRBV12-3/TRBV12-4 TGTGCCAGCAGGGGACAGGGGTACCAGCCCCAGCATTTT CASRGQGYQPQHF
TRBD2 many TRBJ2-7 TRBV29-1 TGCAGCGTTGAAGATACTAGCGGATCCTACGAGCAGTACTTC CSVEDTSGSYEQYF
TRBD1 - TRBJ2-7 TRBV5-1 TGCGCCAGCAGCCAAACAGGGGTTTACGAGCAGTACTTC CASSQTGVYEQYF
- once TRBJ2-2 TRBV27 TGTGCCAGCAAACCCGAGACAGGGAACACCGGGGAGCTGTTTTTT CASKPETGNTGELFF
- - TRBJ2-7 TRBV7-9 TGTGCCAGCAGCTCCCATAGAACTAGCTACACCTACGAGCAGTACTTC CASSSHRTSYTYEQYF
TRBD1 few TRBJ2-3 TRBV12-3/TRBV12-4 TGTGCCAGCGGGGAAACAGGGGGACTCACAGATACGCAGTATTTT CASGETGGLTDTQYF
- - TRBJ1-1 TRBV19 TGTGCCAGTAGTATAGCGCAGGGGCGAACGGCTTTCTTT CASSIAQGRTAFF
- - TRBJ1-6 TRBV6-5 TGTGCCAGCAGTTACTCGGGCAATTTGGAGTCACCCCTCCACTTT CASSYSGNLESPLHF
TRBD2 few TRBJ2-5 TRBV7-2 TGTGCCAGCAGCTGGACTAGCGGGGTGGGGGAGACCCAGTACTTC CASSWTSGVGETQYF
TRBD1 few TRBJ2-4 TRBV5-1 TGCGCCAGCAGAACAGGGGGCGAAGCCAAAAACATTCAGTACTTC CASRTGGEAKNIQYF
TRBD2 few TRBJ2-1 TRBV2 TGTGCCAGCAGCCCCGGGGGGTTTAATGAGCAGTTCTTC CASSPGGFNEQFF
- - TRBJ1-5 TRBV20-1 TGCAGTGCTAGGGGGAGTCTTCTGTCCACTCAGCCCCAGCATTTT CSARGSLLSTQPQHF
- - TRBJ1-5 TRBV11-2 TGTGCCAGCAGCTCGGGTCTGGGTATCCAGCCCCAGCATTTT CASSSGLGIQPQHF
TRBD1 - TRBJ2-5 TRBV15 TGTGCCACCAGCAGAGGGGGGACAGGGCAAGAGACCCAGTACTTC CATSRGGTGQETQYF
TRBD2 few TRBJ2-5 TRBV6-6 TGTGCCAGCAGCCGAGCTGGACTAGCGGGGGGGGTGTACCAAGAGACCCAGTACTTC CASSRAGLAGGVYQETQYF
- - TRBJ2-7 TRBV30 TGTGCCTGGGGATCGGGCCGATCCTACGAGCAGTACTTC CAWGSGRSYEQYF
TRBD1 many TRBJ2-7 TRBV4-1 TGCGCCAGCAGCCAAGCTTCGAGGCAGGGGGCAGGAGAGCAGTACTTC CASSQASRQGAGEQYF
- once TRBJ1-5 TRBV29-1 TGCAGCGTTGAAGGAAGTTATGGGGGACTCGCCGGGGGTAGCAATCAGCCCCAGCATTTT CSVEGSYGGLAGGSNQPQHF
TRBD2 many TRBJ2-3 TRBV6-2/TRBV6-3 TGTGCCAGCAGCACCGTAGCGGGGGGCGGCACAGATACGCAGTATTTT CASSTVAGGGTDTQYF
- - TRBJ1-6 TRBV4-3 TGCGCCAGCAGCGCTACGGGACCCAGCTCCTATAATTCACCCCTCCACTTT CASSATGPSSYNSPLHF
TRBD2 - TRBJ2-3 TRBV27 TGTGCCAGCAGTTCCTTACTAGCGGGGGGGCCAGATACGCAGTATTTT CASSSLLAGGPDTQYF
TRBD2 many TRBJ2-3 TRBV3-1 TGTGCCAGCAGCCAAGAGGTGGGGCTAGCGGGGGGCTTTTCCACAGATACGCAGTATTTT CASSQEVGLAGGFSTDTQYF
TRBD1 - TRBJ1-1 TRBV4-3 TGCGCCAGCAGCCAAGATTGGTCAGGGGGCCGGATTGGAACTGAAGCTTTCTTT CASSQDWSGGRIGTEAFF
- few TRBJ2-3 TRBV12-3/TRBV12-4 TGTGCCAGCTGGGGGGAAAGCACAGATACGCAGTATTTT CASWGESTDTQYF
- few TRBJ2-1 TRBV7-9 TGTGCCAGCAGGGGGATAGCGGTCACTAGCTTGTCGAATGAGCAGTTCTTC CASRGIAVTSLSNEQFF
- few TRBJ2-2 TRBV7-9 TGTGCCATCAAGATCGGCGGGGAGCTGTTTTTT CAIKIGGELFF
- few TRBJ2-3 TRBV7-6 TGTGCCAGCAACCCACTCCTTGTCTTAGCCGCAGATACGCAGTATTTT CASNPLLVLAADTQYF
TRBD2 few TRBJ2-3 TRBV7-8 TGTGCCAGCAGTTCGACTAGCGGGGCCACAGATACGCAGTATTTT CASSSTSGATDTQYF
- few TRBJ2-1 TRBV29-1 TGCAGCGTCCGCTTTAATAATGAGCAGTTCTTC CSVRFNNEQFF
TRBD2 - TRBJ2-5 TRBV7-3 TGTGCCAGCAGCCCAAAACCGGATTCTAGCGGGGGGATCCAAGAGACCCAGTACTTC CASSPKPDSSGGIQETQYF
- - TRBJ1-2 TRBV9 TGTGCCAGCAGCGTGGGCAAAAATATGAATGGCTACACCTTC CASSVGKNMNGYTF
- few TRBJ1-3 TRBV7-9 TGTGCCGTTGCCAGAGGGCCCGGAAACACCATATATTTT CAVARGPGNTIYF
- few TRBJ1-3 TRBV27 TGTGCCAGCAGTTTAGGGCCTCGAAACACCATATATTTT CASSLGPRNTIYF